A selection of T cell receptor beta chains follows, all from one sample in a study of human T cells and chemical hapten exposure. Using its own MiXCR run on the RACE reads, TCRdb lists one record per CDR3 protein. The sample includes tens of thousands of distinct CDR3 sequences, over 8.5% of them seen just once. The starting material was whole blood, obtained in connection with sensitization to the hapten diphenylcyclopropenone (DPC). The receptor source for this set is a woman aged 45-65 years with alopecia areata. Some clones in this sample may be carry-over from other donors' samples. The CDR3 runs from the conserved cysteine through the conserved F or W. D genes are given only for firm matches. The size field is filled for only some rows; it gives once, few, many or a size class.

size	V	J	D	CDR3	DNA
NA	TRBV7-2	TRBJ2-1	NA	CASSSPARDGFNNEQFF	TGTGCCAGCAGCTCGCCCGCTAGGGACGGCTTTAACAATGAGCAGTTCTTC
many	TRBV5-4	TRBJ1-5	TRBD1	CASSLGQGSNQPQHF	TGTGCCAGCAGCTTGGGACAGGGGAGCAATCAGCCCCAGCATTTT
NA	TRBV10-3	TRBJ1-1	NA	CAASPLRIWDTEAFF	TGTGCCGCATCCCCGTTGAGGATATGGGACACTGAAGCTTTCTTT
few	TRBV20-1	TRBJ2-1	TRBD2	CSNRDHKRGGHNEQFF	TGCAGTAACCGAGACCACAAGCGGGGGGGACACAATGAGCAGTTCTTC
many	TRBV14	TRBJ1-2	TRBD1	CASSQGWTGEGYTF	TGTGCCAGCAGCCAAGGTTGGACAGGCGAGGGCTACACCTTC
many	TRBV5-1	TRBJ2-5	NA	CASSLLPVSRGQETQYF	TGCGCCAGCAGCTTGCTGCCTGTATCGCGGGGCCAAGAGACCCAGTACTTC
many	TRBV5-1	TRBJ2-7	TRBD1	CASSSGQGTYEQYF	TGCGCCAGCAGCTCGGGACAGGGCACCTACGAGCAGTACTTC
NA	TRBV6-1	TRBJ2-1	TRBD2	CAGGLAGGDEQFF	TGTGCCGGAGGACTAGCGGGAGGTGATGAGCAGTTCTTC
few	TRBV28	TRBJ1-1	NA	CASSLYWGAFF	TGTGCCAGCAGTTTATATTGGGGAGCTTTCTTT
few	TRBV7-2	TRBJ1-6	TRBD1	CASSRTGATYNSPLHF	TGTGCCAGCAGCAGGACAGGGGCTACCTATAATTCACCCCTCCACTTT
NA	TRBV21-1	TRBJ2-3	NA	CASSIRSGGPTDTQYF	TGTGCCAGCAGCATCCGGTCCGGGGGACCCACAGATACGCAGTATTTT
many	TRBV5-1	TRBJ2-1	TRBD2	CASIGGGTDNEQFF	TGCGCCAGCATCGGCGGGGGGACCGACAATGAGCAGTTCTTC
many	TRBV7-8	TRBJ1-1	NA	CASSLQGRQEAFF	TGTGCCAGCAGCTTACAGGGTCGCCAAGAAGCTTTCTTT
few	TRBV6-2/TRBV6-3	TRBJ2-3	NA	CASSYPVTDTQYF	TGTGCCAGCAGTTACCCGGTTACAGATACGCAGTATTTT
few	TRBV20-1	TRBJ2-7	TRBD1	CSARDLLSRQGSYEQYF	TGCAGTGCTAGAGATCTTCTGAGTCGACAGGGTTCGTACGAGCAGTACTTC
many	TRBV18	TRBJ1-1	NA	CASESQDTEAFF	TGTGCCAGCGAGAGTCAGGACACTGAAGCTTTCTTT
NA	TRBV28	TRBJ2-3	NA	CASCLSTDTQYF	TGTGCCAGCTGCCTAAGCACAGATACGCAGTATTTT
few	TRBV28	TRBJ1-4	NA	CASSLAGRGEKLFF	TGTGCCAGCAGTTTAGCGGGGCGCGGGGAAAAACTGTTTTTT
NA	TRBV11-2	TRBJ2-2	NA	CASSPRGSPTGELFF	TGTGCCAGCAGCCCTAGGGGCAGCCCCACCGGGGAGCTGTTTTTT
NA	TRBV9	TRBJ1-1	NA	CASSVATGVRSTEAFF	TGTGCCAGCAGCGTAGCTACTGGGGTTCGGAGCACTGAAGCTTTCTTT
few	TRBV4-1	TRBJ1-2	NA	CASSQSRSNYGYTF	TGCGCCAGCAGTCAATCCAGGTCAAACTATGGCTACACCTTC
once	TRBV4-1	TRBJ2-7	TRBD2	CASSQGGRTAEQYF	TGCGCCAGCAGCCAAGGCGGGAGAACGGCCGAGCAGTACTTC
many	TRBV20-1	TRBJ2-5	TRBD1	CSARVRTGTHF	TGCAGTGCTAGGGTTAGGACAGGGACGCACTTC
NA	TRBV5-1	TRBJ1-4	NA	CATSDGGGKLFF	TGCGCCACCTCGGACGGGGGAGGAAAACTGTTTTTT
NA	TRBV6-5	TRBJ2-1	NA	CASSYLPIENNEQFF	TGTGCCAGCAGTTACCTACCGATCGAAAACAATGAGCAGTTCTTC
few	TRBV19	TRBJ2-5	NA	CATQHNYLETQYF	TGTGCCACCCAGCATAATTATCTGGAGACCCAGTACTTC
NA	TRBV5-1	TRBJ1-5	NA	CASSSSSGLEPQHF	TGCGCCAGCAGCTCATCCAGTGGATTGGAGCCCCAGCATTTT
few	TRBV9	TRBJ2-3	NA	CASSHLQPSTDTQYF	TGTGCCAGCAGCCACCTACAGCCGAGCACAGATACGCAGTATTTT
NA	TRBV7-9	TRBJ1-1	NA	CASSLAIGPLNTEAFF	TGTGCCAGCAGCTTAGCAATCGGACCCCTGAACACTGAAGCTTTCTTT
few	TRBV7-2	TRBJ2-1	NA	CASSLLRGSNNEQFF	TGTGCCAGCAGCTTGTTAAGGGGGTCTAACAATGAGCAGTTCTTC
many	TRBV25-1	TRBJ1-4	NA	CASSVLGGAANEKLFF	TGTGCCAGCAGTGTCTTAGGGGGTGCGGCTAATGAAAAACTGTTTTTT
NA	TRBV27	TRBJ2-3	TRBD2	CASREKAGVGTDTQYF	TGTGCCAGCAGAGAAAAAGCGGGGGTAGGCACAGATACGCAGTATTTT
many	TRBV11-3	TRBJ2-5	TRBD1	CASSLGTTGYQETQYF	TGTGCCAGCAGCCTAGGCACGACAGGGTACCAAGAGACCCAGTACTTC
NA	TRBV14	TRBJ2-3	NA	CASSQFRDTQYF	TGTGCCAGCAGCCAATTCCGAGATACGCAGTATTTT
NA	TRBV29-1	TRBJ2-7	NA	CSVANGAAEYF	NA
many	TRBV19	TRBJ2-7	NA	CASSLRLGHRDYEQYF	TGTGCCAGCTCCCTGAGGTTGGGCCATCGGGACTACGAGCAGTACTTC
few	TRBV6-5	TRBJ2-3	TRBD2	CASSYSTSGSTDTQYF	TGTGCCAGCAGTTACTCTACTAGCGGGAGCACAGATACGCAGTATTTT
many	TRBV6-5	TRBJ1-2	NA	CASSSNRYYGYTF	TGTGCCAGCAGTTCCAACCGATACTATGGCTACACCTTC
NA	TRBV29-1	TRBJ2-4	TRBD1	CSVDGQGTDIQYF	TGCAGCGTTGATGGACAGGGTACGGACATTCAGTACTTC
few	TRBV12-3/TRBV12-4	TRBJ1-2	TRBD1	CASSRGRDGYTF	TGTGCCAGCAGCAGGGGGCGGGATGGCTACACCTTC
many	TRBV6-2/TRBV6-3	TRBJ1-5	TRBD1	CASSYSDRAQPQHF	TGTGCCAGCAGTTACTCGGACAGGGCTCAGCCCCAGCATTTT
NA	TRBV20-1	TRBJ2-2	NA	CSARALGAGELFF	TGCAGTGCTAGAGCCCTAGGCGCCGGGGAGCTGTTTTTT
few	TRBV6-5	TRBJ1-3	NA	CASAYTSVDTIYF	TGTGCCAGCGCCTACACCTCGGTAGACACCATATATTTT
many	TRBV5-6	TRBJ1-5	NA	CASSLGFSGWDQPQHF	TGTGCCAGCAGCCTTGGTTTTTCGGGATGGGATCAGCCCCAGCATTTT
once	TRBV7-9	TRBJ2-1	NA	CASTLLESSAPFF	TGTGCCAGCACTCTACTGGAGAGTAGCGCACCATTCTTC
few	TRBV11-3	TRBJ2-2	NA	CASRRTDLSTGELFF	TGTGCCAGCAGAAGGACAGATTTGAGCACCGGGGAGCTGTTTTTT
few	TRBV6-2/TRBV6-3	TRBJ2-1	TRBD2	CASGLGLASNEQFF	TGTGCCAGCGGCCTGGGACTAGCGTCCAATGAGCAGTTCTTC
NA	TRBV6-1	TRBJ2-5	TRBD2	CASSTSGGQETQYF	TGTGCCAGCAGTACTAGCGGGGGACAAGAGACCCAGTACTTC
NA	TRBV28	TRBJ2-3	NA	CASSPRGVVSTDTQYF	TGTGCCAGCAGCCCTAGGGGGGTGGTGAGCACAGATACGCAGTATTTT
many	TRBV18	TRBJ1-1	NA	CASSLTGSNTEAFF	TGTGCCAGCTCACTCACAGGTTCGAACACTGAAGCTTTCTTT
many	TRBV2	TRBJ2-7	TRBD2	CASRAGLAGVGYEQYF	TGTGCCAGCAGAGCAGGACTAGCGGGAGTTGGGTACGAGCAGTACTTC